Following are 8 T cell receptor beta chains from one sample sequenced in a study of cytomegalovirus exposure and HLA in healthy donors. PCR was performed using 60 Vbeta and 13 Jbeta primers. The table came from immunoSEQ multiplex PCR; TCRdb's copy has only in-frame clones and leaves some out. The sample has approximately 220,000 clones, 82% seen once; the top ten hold about 6%. Input material: PBMCs. These receptors were collected from a middle-aged man in good health and CMV-seropositive.

The rearrangement uses TRBV5-1 and TRBJ2-2; D is possibly TRBD1 (5 bases). CDR3 length equals 15 residues. V was shortened by 1 base and J by 0 bases, with 7 bases between the two germline ends. Germline lookup yields CDR1 SGHRS and CDR2 YFSETQ. CDR3 amino acids: CASSLSGTNTGELFF. The CDR3 DNA reads TGCGCCAGCAGCTTGTCAGGGACGAACACCGGGGAGCTGTTTTTT.

CDR3 DNA: TGTGCCAGCAGCAGGGACAGGGTAGTTCGGGGTGGAAACACCATATATTTT. Translation: CASSRDRVVRGGNTIYF. The chain combines TRBV7-2 with TRBJ1-3, with 9 nucleotides matching TRBD1. CDR1 and CDR2 from the germline V gene are SGHTA and FQGNSA. Germline trimming cut 5 bases from V and 3 bases from J; bases unmatched to any gene: 11. This CDR3 is built from 17 residues.

The V call is TRBV19, the J call TRBJ2-2; 12 bases are shared with TRBD2. The germline gives CDR1 LNHDA, CDR2 SQIVND (reference sequence). The trim removed 1 base at V and 2 bases at J, leaving 5 bases unmatched. This CDR3 is 18 amino acids long. The CDR3 loop is CASSIVRLAGDNTGELFF. CDR3 bases: TGTGCCAGTAGTATAGTCCGACTAGCGGGAGATAACACCGGGGAGCTGTTTTTT.

The count of this clone is one. CDR3 coding DNA: TGTGCCAGCAGTTCCGAATCGAGACCAAGACTAGCAGCCTACGAGCAGTACGTC. This sequence encodes CASSSESRPRLAAYEQYV. This chain connects TRBV27 to TRBJ2-7; 7 positions match TRBD2. Trimming took 4 bases from V and 2 from J; bases not matched to a gene: 17. The CDR3 runs to 18 residues. Germline-derived CDR1 and CDR2 are MNHEY and SMNVEV (reference sequence).

This clone was counted a single time. The J gene is TRBJ2-1, the V gene TRBV9; tentative D call: TRBD2 (5 bases). Per germline, CDR1 SGDLS and CDR2 YYNGEE. The CDR3 spans 15 residues. Between the trimmed V and J ends, which lost 3 bases and 8 bases, there was a span of 18 bases. For the CDR3, the DNA is TGTGCCAGCAGCGGACGGGATCCAGGATTCGATGAGCAGTTCTTC. The encoded protein is CASSGRDPGFDEQFF.

The chain joins TRBV29-1 to TRBJ2-2; D might be TRBD1 (5 bases). V dropped 4 bases and J dropped 4 bases, with 13 bases sitting between them. This CDR3 spans 14 amino acids. Germline loops: CDR1 SQVTM, CDR2 ANQGSEA. The CDR3 region is CSVGEGVPTGELFF. CDR3 coding DNA: TGCAGCGTTGGGGAAGGGGTCCCCACCGGGGAGCTGTTTTTT.

The V call is TRBV9, the J call TRBJ1-1, with TRBD1 as a possible D gene (5 bases). Trimming stripped 0 bases from V and 4 bases from J, with 10 bases between. The CDR3 covers 14 residues. Per germline, CDR1 SGDLS and CDR2 YYNGEE. Here the CDR3 reads CASSVEDSGTEAFF. The CDR3 region has the DNA TGTGCCAGCAGCGTAGAAGACAGTGGCACTGAAGCTTTCTTT.

V usage is TRBV6-5 and J usage is TRBJ1-2; D might be TRBD1 (6 bases). CDR3 size: 15 residues. V was shortened by 4 bases and J by 3 bases, with 15 bases between the two germline ends. In germline, CDR1 is MNHEY, CDR2 SVGAGI. DNA for the CDR3: TGTGCCAGCAGTTCCCCTGGCAGGGGAGACTATGGCTACACCTTC. It translates to CASSSPGRGDYGYTF.